The 8 T cell receptor beta chains given below trace back to one sample, sequenced in a study of T cells in Graves' hyperthyroidism and ophthalmopathy. The investigators amplified TCR beta CDR3 regions from RNA transcripts. The HTBI primer set was used in a first-round RT-PCR of the TCR CDR3. TCRdb redid the calling of the multiplex PCR reads with MiXCR, one entry per CDR3 protein. The sample has some 650,000 distinct CDR3 sequences, more than 15% seen once. The material sequenced was blood. The origin of the receptors is a middle-aged woman with Graves' ophthalmopathy.

V usage is TRBV7-3 and J usage is TRBJ1-5; 7 bases are shared with TRBD1. This CDR3 comprises 16 residues. V gave up 1 base and J gave up 5 bases; unmatched junction bases: 8. Germline CDR1 SGHTA, CDR2 FQGTGA. The CDR3 DNA follows: TGTGCCAGCAGCTTAAACTCCGGACAGGATGATCAGCCCCAGCATTTT. Its translation: CASSLNSGQDDQPQHF. Variable domain in full (rest from reference TRBV7-3 and TRBJ1-5): GAGVSQTPSNKVTEKGKYVELRCDPISGHTALYWYRQSLGQGPEFLIYFQGTGAADDSGLPNDRFFAVRPEGSVSTLKIQRTERGDSAVYLCASSLNSGQDDQPQHFGDGTRLSIL.

On this clonotype: This clone may be a read error of a much larger clone one base away. The chain couples TRBV6-2 or TRBV6-3 to TRBJ2-1, with D perhaps given as TRBD1 or TRBD2 (5 bases each). The germline CDR1 and CDR2 sequences are MNHEY and SVGEGT. This CDR3 comprises 15 residues. V was clipped by 2 bases and J by 7 bases, with 15 bases between them. The CDR3 DNA reads as TGTGCCAGCAGTTACGGCGTGGGACCAGGGAATGAGCAGTTCTTC. Protein sequence: CASSYGVGPGNEQFF.

This clonotype was picked up many times. The chain combines TRBV28 with TRBJ1-1, with D possibly matching TRBD1 (5 bases). V was pared by 7 bases and J by 10 bases, with 16 bases between. CDR1 is MDHEN, CDR2 SYDVKM, per germline. There are 12 residues in the CDR3. The CDR3 nucleotides read TGTGCCAGCACTTCCCAGGGTTACATAGCTTTCTTT. Translation gives CASTSQGYIAFF.

This chain connects TRBV29-1 to TRBJ2-1; possibly TRBD1 for D (6 bases). V lost 3 bases, J lost 10 bases, and 10 bases lay in between. The CDR3 covers 11 residues. Germline V CDR1 and CDR2: SQVTM, ANQGSEA. The DNA of the CDR3 is TGCAGCGTTGAGGACAGCTACGAGCAGTTCTTC. It translates to CSVEDSYEQFF.

The chain carries TRBV7-6 and TRBJ2-3, with D tentatively TRBD1 or TRBD2 (5 bases each). There are 17 residues in the CDR3. Trimming shortened V by 5 bases and J by 5 bases, and 23 bases separated the two germline ends. The germline V gene has CDR1 SGHVS and CDR2 FNYEAQ. The CDR3 DNA reads as TGTGCCAGCAGCCCCGACCACGGGGCGAAGGTGAAAGATACGCAGTATTTT. Translated: CASSPDHGAKVKDTQYF.

This clonotype was recorded at least ten times. The genes are TRBV7-9 and TRBJ2-3; 10 nucleotides match TRBD2. Germline CDR1 SEHNR, CDR2 FQNEAQ (reference sequence). The CDR3 consists of 16 residues. J gave up 2 bases and V 2 bases, and 4 bases lay outside the gene matches. CDR3 loop: CASSLRLAGDTDTQYF. CDR3 nucleotides: TGTGCCAGCAGCTTAAGGCTAGCGGGGGACACAGATACGCAGTATTTT.

This clonotype was counted at least ten times. The chain couples TRBV2 to TRBJ2-1; 7 bases line up with TRBD1. Germline V lookup: CDR1 SNHLY, CDR2 FYNNEI. Losses at the gene ends were 6 bases for V and 1 base for J; bases not matched to a gene: 6. This CDR3 spans 15 amino acids. The CDR3 region has the DNA TGTGCCAGCAGAACGAGACAGGGTTCCTACAATGAGCAGTTCTTC. Translated: CASRTRQGSYNEQFF.

The gene calls are TRBV5-1 and TRBJ2-2; D possibly uses TRBD1 or TRBD2 (6 bases each). CDR3 length: 16 amino acids. Trimming pared 0 bases from V and 6 bases from J, leaving 15 bases between. Germline V gene lookup returns CDR1 SGHRS and CDR2 YFSETQ. CDR3 sequence (DNA): TGCGCCAGCAGCTTGGTCGGGGGCGGAACGGCCGGGGAGCTGTTTTTT. The encoded protein is CASSLVGGGTAGELFF. The entire variable domain, with the rest obtained from reference TRBV5-1 and TRBJ2-2, is as follows: KAGVTQTPRYLIKTRGQQVTLSCSPISGHRSVSWYQQTPGQGLQFLFEYFSETQRNKGNFPGRFSGRQFSNSRSEMNVSTLELGDSALYLCASSLVGGGTAGELFFGEGSRLTVL.